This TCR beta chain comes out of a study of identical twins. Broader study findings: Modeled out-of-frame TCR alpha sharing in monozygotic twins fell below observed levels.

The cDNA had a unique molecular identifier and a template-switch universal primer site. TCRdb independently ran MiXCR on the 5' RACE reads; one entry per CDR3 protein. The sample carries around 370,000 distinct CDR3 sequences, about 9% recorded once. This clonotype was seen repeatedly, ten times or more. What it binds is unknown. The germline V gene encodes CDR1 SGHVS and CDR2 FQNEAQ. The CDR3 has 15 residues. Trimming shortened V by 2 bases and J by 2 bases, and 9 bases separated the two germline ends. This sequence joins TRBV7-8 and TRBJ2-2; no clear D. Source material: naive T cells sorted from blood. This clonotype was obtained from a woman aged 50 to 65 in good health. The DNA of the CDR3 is TGTGCCAGCAGCTTAAGAAAGGCTAACACCGGGGAGCTGTTTTTT. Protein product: CASSLRKANTGELFF.